A selection of T cell receptor beta chains follows, all from one sample in a study of shared clonotypes between healthy human individuals. Sequenced by immunoSEQ multiplex PCR; TCRdb stores in-frame clones only, minus some. The sample contains roughly 2.2 million clones, approximately 93% of which appear only once. The sample was naive CD4+ T cells from PBMCs. These receptors all come from a man younger than 30 in good health. Some clones in this sample may be carry-over from other donors' samples. The CDR3 runs from the conserved cysteine through the conserved F or W. D genes are given only for firm matches. Clone size, where shown, is once, few, many, or a class for clones that have expanded.

j_call clone_size v_call d_call cdr3_nt cdr3_aa
TRBJ2-7 - TRBV5-1 TRBD2 TGCGCCAGCAGCTTTAGGCCAGACACTAGCGGGAGGTTCTACGAGCAGTACTTC CASSFRPDTSGRFYEQYF
TRBJ2-2 - TRBV9 - TGTGCCAGCAGTCGTACGGGTCGGGAGCCGAACACCGGGGAGCTGTTTTTT CASSRTGREPNTGELFF
TRBJ2-7 - TRBV4-1 - TGCGCCAGCAGCCAAGATCGACGGGGTTCGACGGGGGAGCAGTACTTC CASSQDRRGSTGEQYF
TRBJ2-5 - TRBV7-2 - TGTGCCAGCAGCTTCCGACAGCCAACGCAAGAGACCCAGTACTTC CASSFRQPTQETQYF
TRBJ2-1 - TRBV7-9 TRBD1 TGTGCCAGCAGCTTGGACAGGGGCTACAATGAGCAGTTCTTC CASSLDRGYNEQFF
TRBJ2-3 - TRBV6-1 TRBD1 TGTGCCAGCAGTGAATTGGGACAGGGGCCAGATACGCAGTATTTT CASSELGQGPDTQYF
TRBJ2-1 few TRBV19 - TGTGCCAGTAGTATCTTTGGGACGGACCGTCGGGACCCCTATCGGAATGAGCAGTTCTTC CASSIFGTDRRDPYRNEQFF
TRBJ1-1 - TRBV28 - TGTGCCAGCACCCGGGGGACGGGCGGAGCTTTCTTT CASTRGTGGAFF
TRBJ2-1 - TRBV5-1 - TGCGCCAGCAGCCCGACAATTCAGGGGAGGCAGTTCTTC CASSPTIQGRQFF
TRBJ1-1 - TRBV7-9 TRBD1 TGTGCCAGCAGCTTCCCCCGGCTCGGACAGGGCAAAAACACTGAAGCTTTCTTT CASSFPRLGQGKNTEAFF
TRBJ2-7 - TRBV25-1 TRBD2 TGTGCCAGCAGTGAATTCCATAGCGGGAGTGGGTACGAGCAGTACTTC CASSEFHSGSGYEQYF
TRBJ1-4 once TRBV5-1 TRBD1 TGCGCCAGCAGACCAGGGGGAACAAATGAAAAACTGTTTTTT CASRPGGTNEKLFF
TRBJ2-7 once TRBV30 - TGTGCCTGGAACAGGGACCACGAGCAGTACTTC CAWNRDHEQYF
TRBJ1-5 few TRBV4-1 TRBD1 TGCGCCAGCAGCCTAGGACAGGGATGGGGTCATCAGCCCCAGCATTTT CASSLGQGWGHQPQHF
TRBJ2-1 - TRBV30 TRBD2 TGTGCCTGGACTTCCCGTAAACTAGCGGGTTCCTACAATGAGCAGTTCTTC CAWTSRKLAGSYNEQFF
TRBJ1-3 - TRBV19 - TGTGCCAGTAGTGCGGGTCGCATTCGACAAAGCTCTGGAAACACCATATATTTT CASSAGRIRQSSGNTIYF
TRBJ1-4 - TRBV5-4 - TGTGCCAGCAGCTTGGAGGGCCTGCGGAGTGAAAAACTGTTTTTT CASSLEGLRSEKLFF
TRBJ2-7 - TRBV9 TRBD2 TGTGCCAGCAGCCCAGGCAGGACTAGCGGGACCTTCTACGAGCAGTACTTC CASSPGRTSGTFYEQYF
TRBJ2-2 once TRBV6-6 TRBD2 TGTGCCAGCAGTTACACGGGACTAACGAACACCGGGGAGCTGTTTTTT CASSYTGLTNTGELFF
TRBJ2-3 - TRBV18 - TGTGCCAGCTCACCAGGTCGCAGCACAGATACGCAGTATTTT CASSPGRSTDTQYF